The TCR beta chain under discussion was sequenced for a study of blood T cell repertoires in COVID-19. Study overall: COVID-19 samples from acute and convalescent phases originated in the United States, Italy and Spain. Nucleic acid was either cDNA or gDNA, and it came from T cells, B-cell-depleted T cells, or PBMCs.

How the authors handled the data: Amplification from reference gene primers served as the basis for estimated nucleated cell counts. Using immunoSEQ multiplex PCR, the repertoire was profiled, and TCRdb retains in-frame clones only, with some absent. The V and J calls and clone size were taken over from that table, and D and trimming were inferred from the DNA. The sample carries about 300,000 clones, roughly 80% recorded once. Germline V gives CDR1 LNHDA, CDR2 SQIVND (reference sequence). Trimming removed 10 bases at V and 3 bases at J, with 6 bases between. The CDR3 covers 10 residues. This chain uses TRBV19 with TRBJ1-2; no firm D call. Sequencing was done on a sample of peripheral blood. This receptor was taken from a woman in her 50s who had recovered from COVID-19. The CDR3 here is CATGDYGYTF. As DNA, the CDR3 is TGTGCCACGGGTGACTATGGCTACACCTTC.